The clone carrying this T cell receptor (beta chain) was observed once. Per the original methods: Nucleated cell counts were estimated from reference gene primer amplification. Here immunoSEQ multiplex PCR was the method, and the copy in TCRdb shows in-frame clones only, minus some. That table is the source of V, J and clone size, and D and trimming were worked out from the DNA. Here the sample spans around 260,000 clones, 88% being singletons. The data stem from a study of blood T cell repertoires in COVID-19. Germline CDR1 and CDR2: SGHTA and FQGTGA. V was clipped by 5 bases and J by 7 bases; unmatched bases: 8. CDR3 length: 15 residues.

V usage is TRBV7-3 and J usage is TRBJ2-6, with 7 positions matching TRBD1. The sequenced sample consisted of peripheral blood. The clonotype was recovered from an older woman with COVID-19, enrolled during active disease. Here the CDR3 reads CASSREGAGANVLTF. CDR3 coding DNA: TGTGCCAGCAGCCGAGAGGGGGCCGGTGCCAACGTCCTGACTTTC.